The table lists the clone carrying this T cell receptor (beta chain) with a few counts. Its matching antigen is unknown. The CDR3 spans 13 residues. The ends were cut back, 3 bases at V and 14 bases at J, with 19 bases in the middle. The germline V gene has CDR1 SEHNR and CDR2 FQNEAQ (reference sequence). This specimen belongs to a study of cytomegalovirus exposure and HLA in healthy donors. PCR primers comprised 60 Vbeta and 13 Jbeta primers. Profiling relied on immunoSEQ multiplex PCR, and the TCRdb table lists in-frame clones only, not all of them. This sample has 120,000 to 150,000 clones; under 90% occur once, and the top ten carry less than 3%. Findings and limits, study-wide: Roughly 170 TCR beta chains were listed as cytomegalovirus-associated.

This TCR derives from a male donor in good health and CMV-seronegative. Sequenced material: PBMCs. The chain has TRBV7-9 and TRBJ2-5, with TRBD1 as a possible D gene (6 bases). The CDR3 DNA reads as TGTGCCAGCAGCTTCCCCCCGGGGCAGGGGTTATACTTC. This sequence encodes CASSFPPGQGLYF.